This T cell receptor beta chain was observed in a study of long-term antiretroviral therapy in people with HIV. In the study overall: The immediate-ART recommendation dates to 2015, and the earliest samples predate it by about a decade. General study results and limits: Once patients were on ART, diversity went higher but still fell short of transplant donor controls. Clonal populations expanded prior to ART predominated within the repertoire at all time points.

About this clone itself: Antigen specificity is unknown.

Treatment for all HIV-infected participants took place in the United States. The run of the v3.0 immunoSEQ assay was at survey level. The assay was immunoSEQ multiplex PCR, and TCRdb's table has in-frame clones only and misses some. Among roughly 20,000 clones listed, around 80% were seen once. Germline lookup yields CDR1 MNHEY and CDR2 SVGAGI. The CDR3 is 16 residues long. Trimming took 4 bases from V and 8 from J, leaving 18 bases between them. The chain links TRBV6-5 to TRBJ1-6, with D maybe TRBD1 (6 bases). Specimen: unsorted PBMCs, collected at the start of antiretroviral therapy, before treatment. The clonotype was recovered from a woman aged 40 to 49 with HIV. CDR3 sequence: CASSSLGVGADSPLHF. DNA for the CDR3: TGTGCCAGCAGTTCCCTCGGGGTGGGGGCGGATTCACCCCTCCACTTT.